Listed here are 13 T cell receptor beta chains from one sample, sequenced in a study of regulatory T cells in long-lasting Graves disease (dated by TCRdb to 2020 to 2022). The protocol used for the library was multiplex PCR. Sequencing was carried out with an Illumina HiSeq 4000. TCR beta libraries were built with iRepertoire HTBI primers and Arm-PCR amplification of CDR3 regions. Using fastp at Q25 and MiXCR, TCRdb reprocessed the public reads and kept productive beta chains. A single entry per CDR3 protein holds the most common genes and DNA from its merged rows. For this sample the table gives approximately 360,000 distinct CDR3 sequences, of which about 11% were detected only once. The leading ten clones occupy around 18% of the sample. The time point tag for this specimen amounts to: newly diagnosed GD, antithyroid drugs for less than 3 months. RNA was extracted from PBMCs in TRIzol for both TCR sequencing and RNA sequencing.

The data were also submitted as part of a second study, on T cells in Graves' hyperthyroidism and ophthalmopathy.

This specimen was peripheral blood mononuclear cells (PBMCs), taken at new diagnosis, from a patient treated with antithyroid drugs. All receptors come from a young woman with Graves disease. Donor details come from another sample of the same person, matched by shared clones.

There are many counts of this clonotype. The chain is built from TRBV4-2 and TRBJ2-2, with D perhaps matching TRBD1 (6 bases). Per germline, CDR1 LGHNA and CDR2 YNFKEQ. Trimming shortened V by 3 bases and J by 0 bases, and 8 bases separated the two germline ends. The CDR3 consists of 15 residues. The CDR3 sequence is CASSHTGSNTGELFF. In DNA, the CDR3 is TGTGCCAGCAGCCATACAGGGTCGAACACCGGGGAGCTGTTTTTT.

This chain connects TRBV10-3 to TRBJ1-1, with D unresolved. The CDR3 consists of 15 residues. Between the trimmed V and J ends, which lost 3 bases and 2 bases, there was a span of 13 bases. Germline values: CDR1 ENHRY, CDR2 SYGVKD. As DNA, the CDR3 is TGTGCCATCAGTGACTCACCGCGATCTAACACTGAAGCTTTCTTT. Translation gives CAISDSPRSNTEAFF.

About this clonotype: A read error may account for a junction end that differs from germline. V is TRBV20-1 and J is TRBJ2-1; the D is unclear. Germline assignment: CDR1 DFQATT and CDR2 SNEGSKA (reference sequence). The CDR3 spans 15 residues. The CDR3 sequence is CNARVKGRVRSEQFF. DNA of the CDR3: TGCAATGCTAGAGTCAAGGGTAGGGTCCGCAGTGAGCAGTTCTTC.

In this sample, this clonotype turned up many times. This chain uses TRBV20-1 with TRBJ2-7; TRBD2 matches 11 bases. V was clipped by 3 bases and J by 6 bases; unmatched bases: 7. Germline assignment: CDR1 DFQATT and CDR2 SNEGSKA (reference sequence). This CDR3 spans 14 amino acids. The CDR3 sequence is CSARPGLAEAEQYF. The CDR3 DNA sequence: TGCAGTGCTAGGCCGGGACTAGCGGAAGCCGAGCAGTACTTC.

The chain couples TRBV19 to TRBJ1-1; the D is unclear. The germline V and J ends were trimmed by 7 bases and 1 base, with 16 bases remaining between them. There are 15 residues in the CDR3. Looked up from germline, CDR1 is LNHDA and CDR2 is SQIVND (reference sequence). The DNA of the CDR3 is TGTGCCAGTAAAGGCACCCAATGGGGGAACACTGAAGCTTTCTTT. It is translated as CASKGTQWGNTEAFF.

This clonotype has just a few counts. This rearrangement joins TRBV6-1 to TRBJ2-7; D gene unclear. Germline V gives CDR1 MNHNS, CDR2 SASEGT. This CDR3 comprises 15 residues. V was cut by 6 bases and J by 4 bases, with 19 bases left in between. CDR3 sequence reads: CASSPTNNLRYEQYF. In DNA, the CDR3 is TGTGCCAGCAGCCCTACGAATAACCTAAGGTACGAGCAGTACTTC.

This clonotype showed up many times. CDR3 in DNA: TGTGCCAGCAGGCTAACCGGGACAGGGAACACCGGGGAGCTGTTTTTT. Translated, it gives CASRLTGTGNTGELFF. The chain links TRBV6-1 to TRBJ2-2; 8 bases match TRBD1. Trimming took 6 bases from V and 1 from J; bases not matched to a gene: 7. The germline gives CDR1 MNHNS, CDR2 SASEGT. The CDR3 extends over 16 amino acids.

The chain combines TRBV4-3 with TRBJ1-5; a possible D gene is TRBD1 (6 bases). Germline CDR1 reads LGHNA; CDR2 reads YSLEER. The V and J ends lost 1 base and 4 bases respectively, with 14 bases between them. The CDR3 runs 16 residues. The chain's CDR3 is CASSQADQGRNQPQHF. The CDR3 DNA follows: TGCGCCAGCAGCCAAGCGGACCAGGGGAGGAATCAGCCCCAGCATTTT.

This clonotype appeared many times. The rearrangement joins TRBV29-1 to TRBJ1-1; D gene ambiguous. With 4 bases removed from V and 3 bases from J, the gap between germline ends came to 15 bases. Germline V lookup: CDR1 SQVTM, CDR2 ANQGSEA. The CDR3 is 14 residues long. The CDR3: CSVVAVLTDTEAFF. CDR3 sequence (DNA): TGCAGCGTTGTGGCAGTCCTTACTGACACTGAAGCTTTCTTT.

This clonotype was observed a handful of times. This chain connects TRBV6-5 to TRBJ2-1, with 8 bases identical to TRBD2. The CDR3 loop spans 17 amino acids. Germline-derived CDR1 and CDR2 are MNHEY and SVGAGI. Germline trimming cut 0 bases from V and 10 bases from J; bases unmatched to any gene: 14. The CDR3 DNA reads TGTGCCAGCAGTTACTCCCTGGGTAGGCGGGGGGCCTTAGAGCAGTTCTTC. It encodes CASSYSLGRRGALEQFF.

There are a few counts of this clonotype. This chain connects TRBV9 to TRBJ1-2; D uncertain. V lost 0 bases, J lost 3 bases, and 3 bases lay in between. CDR1 is SGDLS, CDR2 YYNGEE, per germline. The CDR3 consists of 12 residues. CDR3 loop: CASSVDDYGYTF. The CDR3 nucleotides read TGTGCCAGCAGCGTAGACGACTATGGCTACACCTTC.

This clonotype was seen a few times. Possible read error: a much larger clone is one base away. The chain has TRBV20-1 and TRBJ2-6; either TRBD1 or TRBD2 may fit D (5 bases each). Germline V gives CDR1 DFQATT, CDR2 SNEGSKA (reference sequence). The V gene lost 1 base and the J gene lost 0 bases, with 10 bases spanning the gap. This CDR3 comprises 16 residues. CDR3 protein: CSARGHGGSGANVLTF. DNA of the CDR3: TGCAGTGCTAGAGGTCATGGGGGCTCTGGGGCCAACGTCCTGACTTTC.

This clonotype appeared a few times. This rearrangement joins TRBV6-9 to TRBJ2-3; TRBD2 might be the D (5 bases). The CDR3 has 16 amino acids. Germline values: CDR1 MNHGY, CDR2 SVAAGI. Between the trimmed V and J ends, which lost 3 bases and 4 bases, there was a span of 17 bases. The CDR3 DNA sequence: TGTGCCAGCAGTTACAAATGGGAGCCTGAGGCAGATACGCAGTATTTT. Translation: CASSYKWEPEADTQYF.